The 7 T cell receptor beta chains given below trace back to one sample, sequenced in a study of Graves' ophthalmopathy and Graves' hyperthyroidism (dated by TCRdb to the late 2010s). Sequencing was carried out with an Illumina HiSeq 2000. TCR beta CDR3 regions were amplified from RNA transcripts for repertoire sequencing. The first round was an RT-PCR using HTBI primers with the Qiagen OneStep RT-PCR kit, and this first round was followed by a second-round multiplex PCR, then size selection and purification. TCRdb reprocessed the public reads (quality trimming at Q25 with fastp, clone calling with MiXCR) and kept in-frame beta chains. Rows merge per CDR3 protein into single entries with the most common DNA and genes. The sample includes 500,000 to 700,000 distinct CDR3 sequences, with about 40% observed a single time. About 4.1% of the sample belongs to the ten largest clones. The sample consisted of peripheral blood or thyroid tissue (not recorded which). The receptors here all came from an adult man with Graves' hyperthyroidism.

The J gene is TRBJ2-5, the V gene TRBV24-1; D is undetermined. The germline V gene encodes CDR1 KGHDR and CDR2 SFDVKD. V was clipped by 11 bases and J by 6 bases, with 18 bases between them. The CDR3 is made up of 13 amino acids. This CDR3 is CASISPMGKTQYF. The CDR3 nucleotides read TGTGCCAGCATCAGCCCTATGGGGAAGACCCAGTACTTC.

This clonotype was recorded at least ten times. The chain has TRBV7-9 and TRBJ2-2; D is unresolved. The germline CDR1 and CDR2 sequences are SEHNR and FQNEAQ (reference sequence). Trimming left V 4 bases short and J 4 bases short, with 16 bases between. This CDR3 is built from 16 residues. The DNA for the CDR3 is TGTGCCAGCAGCTCCCAACTTACACCAACCACCGGGGAGCTGTTTTTT. Its translation: CASSSQLTPTTGELFF.

This chain links TRBV6-1 with TRBJ1-4; possibly TRBD1 for D (6 bases). The CDR3 spans 14 residues. V lost 5 bases, J lost 6 bases, and 13 bases lay in between. The germline gives CDR1 MNHNS, CDR2 SASEGT. The CDR3 region has the DNA TGTGCCAGCAGTAGGGACAACCGAGATGAAAAACTGTTTTTT. As protein: CASSRDNRDEKLFF.

This clonotype has just one count. The chain joins TRBV7-8 to TRBJ2-7; 8 nucleotides match TRBD2. The trim removed 5 bases at V and 2 bases at J, leaving 14 bases unmatched. The germline V gene has CDR1 SGHVS and CDR2 FQNEAQ. The CDR3 sequence is 17 residues long. CDR3 DNA: TGTGCCAGCAGCCAAGGTCCTAGCGGGTTCGTACCCTACGAGCAGTACTTC. It yields the protein CASSQGPSGFVPYEQYF. Drawing the rest from reference TRBV7-8 and TRBJ2-7, the complete variable domain is GAGVSQSPRYKVAKRGQDVALRCDPISGHVSLFWYQQALGQGPEFLTYFQNEAQLDKSGLPSDRFFAERPEGSVSTLKIQRTQQEDSAVYLCASSQGPSGFVPYEQYFGPGTRLTVT.

This clonotype was counted ten times or more. The chain has TRBV2 and TRBJ1-4; TRBD1 might be the D (5 bases). The CDR3 extends over 13 amino acids. Deletions cut 3 bases from V and 12 bases from J, with 14 bases between. Germline V gene sequence: CDR1 SNHLY, CDR2 FYNNEI. For the CDR3, the DNA is TGTGCCAGCAGTGATAATCGGGACGGGGAACTGTTTTTT. This translates into CASSDNRDGELFF.

V gene TRBV19 combines with J gene TRBJ1-1; D unresolved. Trimming pared 4 bases from V and 0 bases from J, leaving 9 bases between. Germline-derived CDR1 and CDR2 are LNHDA and SQIVND (reference sequence). The CDR3 contains 14 residues. The CDR3 DNA is TGTGCCAGTAGTAATCCGGGGATGAACACTGAAGCTTTCTTT. Its protein product is CASSNPGMNTEAFF.

The rearrangement links TRBV12-3 or TRBV12-4 to TRBJ1-4, with a tentative D call TRBD1 (5 bases). The CDR3 extends over 15 amino acids. V lost 5 bases and J lost 7, with 17 bases in between. The CDR3 here is CASSPREAGTEKLFF. The CDR3 DNA follows: TGTGCCAGCAGTCCTCGTGAGGCAGGGACTGAAAAACTGTTTTTT.